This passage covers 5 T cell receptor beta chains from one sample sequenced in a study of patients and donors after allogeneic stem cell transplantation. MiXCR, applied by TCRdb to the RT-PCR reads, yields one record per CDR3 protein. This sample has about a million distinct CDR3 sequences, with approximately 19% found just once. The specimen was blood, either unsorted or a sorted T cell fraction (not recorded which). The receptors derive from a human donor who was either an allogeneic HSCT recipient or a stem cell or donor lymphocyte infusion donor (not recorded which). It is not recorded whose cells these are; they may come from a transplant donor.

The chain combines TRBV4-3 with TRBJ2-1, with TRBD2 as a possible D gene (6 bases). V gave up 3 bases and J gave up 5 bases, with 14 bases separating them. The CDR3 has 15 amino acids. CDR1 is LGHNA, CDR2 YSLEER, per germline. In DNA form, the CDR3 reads TGCGCCAGCAGCCATGGACTACAAATGGACAATGAGCAGTTCTTC. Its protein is CASSHGLQMDNEQFF.

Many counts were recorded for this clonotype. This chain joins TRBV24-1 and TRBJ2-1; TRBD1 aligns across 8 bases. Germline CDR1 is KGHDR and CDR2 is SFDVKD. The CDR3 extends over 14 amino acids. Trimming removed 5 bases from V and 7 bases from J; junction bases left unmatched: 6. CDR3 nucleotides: TGTGCCACCAGTGCTCCGGACAGGGTGAATGAGCAGTTCTTC. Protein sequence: CATSAPDRVNEQFF.

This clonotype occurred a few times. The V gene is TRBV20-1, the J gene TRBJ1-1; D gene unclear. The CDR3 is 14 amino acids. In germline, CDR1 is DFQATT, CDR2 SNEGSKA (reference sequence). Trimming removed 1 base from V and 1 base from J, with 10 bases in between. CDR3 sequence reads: CSARGSAANTEAFF. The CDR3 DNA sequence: TGCAGTGCTAGAGGTAGTGCAGCGAACACTGAAGCTTTCTTT.

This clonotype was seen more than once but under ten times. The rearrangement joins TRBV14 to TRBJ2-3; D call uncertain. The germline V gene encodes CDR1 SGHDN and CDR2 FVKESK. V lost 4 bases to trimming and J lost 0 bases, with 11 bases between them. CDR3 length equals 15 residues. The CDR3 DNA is TGTGCCAGCAGCCTCGGAGAACATAGCACAGATACGCAGTATTTT. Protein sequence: CASSLGEHSTDTQYF.

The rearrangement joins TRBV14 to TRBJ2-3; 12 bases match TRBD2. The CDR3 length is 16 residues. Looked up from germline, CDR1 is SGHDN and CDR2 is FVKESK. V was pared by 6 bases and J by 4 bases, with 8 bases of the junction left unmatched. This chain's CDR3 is CASSQGLAGRSDTQYF. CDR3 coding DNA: TGTGCCAGCAGTCAGGGACTAGCGGGTCGGTCAGATACGCAGTATTTT.